One and the same sample provided the 13 T cell receptor beta chains below, sequenced in a study of shared clonotypes between healthy human individuals. The assay was immunoSEQ multiplex PCR, and TCRdb's table has in-frame clones only and misses some. Of 2 million to 2.5 million clones listed, approximately 95% are singletons. Sequences were obtained from naive CD4+ T cells from PBMCs. Specified subset: CD45RA+ positively selected. These receptor sequences come from a man between 18 and 29 years old in good health. Some clones in this sample may be carry-over from other donors' samples.

V gene TRBV7-8 combines with J gene TRBJ2-1; D remains ambiguous. The V end lost 1 base, the J end lost 2 bases, and 9 bases lay between the germline ends. CDR3 size: 15 residues. Looked up from germline, CDR1 is SGHVS and CDR2 is FQNEAQ. The CDR3: CASSLGSPTYNEQFF. DNA for the CDR3: TGTGCCAGCAGCTTAGGGTCGCCAACCTACAATGAGCAGTTCTTC.

The V gene is TRBV27, the J gene TRBJ2-1; D is undetermined. This CDR3 has 13 residues. V lost 5 bases, J lost 9 bases, and 14 bases lay in between. Germline V gene lookup returns CDR1 MNHEY and CDR2 SMNVEV (reference sequence). The CDR3 reads CASSDGRGGEQFF. The DNA for the CDR3 is TGTGCCAGCAGTGATGGGCGAGGTGGTGAGCAGTTCTTC.

This clone was seen just once. V is TRBV6-1 and J is TRBJ2-7; the D gene could be TRBD1 or TRBD2 (5 bases each). The CDR3 totals 14 residues. The germline V gene has CDR1 MNHNS and CDR2 SASEGT. Trimming removed 6 bases at V and 5 bases at J, with 17 bases between. The CDR3 reads CASRGDLSVHEQYF. CDR3 DNA: TGTGCCAGCAGAGGGGACCTGAGTGTCCACGAGCAGTACTTC.

This chain connects TRBV11-1 to TRBJ2-5; 12 bases align to TRBD2. V was pared by 5 bases and J by 4 bases, with 8 bases of the junction left unmatched. Germline CDR1 is SGHAT and CDR2 is FQDESV (reference sequence). The CDR3 sequence is 16 residues long. Here the CDR3 reads CASSPRLAGEIETQYF. The CDR3 DNA reads as TGTGCCAGCAGCCCCCGACTAGCGGGAGAGATAGAGACCCAGTACTTC.

Points on this clone: Other DNA sequences within the sample encode an identical CDR3. The chain couples TRBV5-1 to TRBJ1-3, with D unresolved. V was trimmed by 0 bases and J by 3 bases, leaving 10 bases between them. The germline V gene has CDR1 SGHRS and CDR2 YFSETQ. The CDR3 has 15 residues. This CDR3 is CASSLDEGSGNTIYF. The CDR3 bases are TGCGCCAGCAGCTTGGATGAAGGAAGTGGAAACACCATATATTTT.

Concerning this clone: The same CDR3 arises from other DNA sequences in this sample as well. The V call is TRBV2, the J call TRBJ2-7; the D is unclear. V was trimmed by 0 bases and J by 3 bases, leaving 6 bases between them. This CDR3 contains 13 residues. Germline V gene data show CDR1 as SNHLY and CDR2 as FYNNEI. The CDR3 sequence: CASSEALSYEQYF. CDR3 nucleotides: TGTGCCAGCAGTGAAGCCCTAAGCTACGAGCAGTACTTC. The full variable domain, its missing parts supplied by reference TRBV2 and TRBJ2-7, is EPEVTQTPSHQVTQMGQEVILRCVPISNHLYFYWYRQILGQKVEFLVSFYNNEISEKSEIFDDQFSVERPDGSNFTLKIRSTKLEDSAMYFCASSEALSYEQYFGPGTRLTVT.

V is TRBV9 and J is TRBJ1-3, with TRBD1 as a possible D gene (5 bases). Between the trimmed V and J ends, which lost 1 base and 1 base, there was a span of 9 bases. The CDR3 is 15 residues long. CDR1 is SGDLS, CDR2 YYNGEE, per germline. DNA of the CDR3: TGTGCCAGCAGCGTAAGGGGCGCATCTGGAAACACCATATATTTT. This gives the protein CASSVRGASGNTIYF. Variable domain in full (rest from reference TRBV9 and TRBJ1-3): DSGVTQTPKHLITATGQRVTLRCSPRSGDLSVYWYQQSLDQGLQFLIQYYNGEERAKGNILERFSAQQFPDLHSELNLSSLELGDSALYFCASSVRGASGNTIYFGEGSWLTVV.

The J gene is TRBJ2-1, the V gene TRBV25-1; no reliable D call. The ends were cut back, 4 bases at V and 1 base at J, with 5 bases in the middle. The germline V gene encodes CDR1 MGHDK and CDR2 SYGVNS. The CDR3 extends over 13 amino acids. As DNA, the CDR3 is TGTGCCAGCAGTGGGGTTTCCTACAATGAGCAGTTCTTC. Its protein is CASSGVSYNEQFF.

This clone was observed once. The chain uses TRBV10-3 and TRBJ2-3; TRBD1 agrees at 7 bases. The CDR3 sequence is 13 residues long. Germline V lookup: CDR1 ENHRY, CDR2 SYGVKD. V lost 7 bases to trimming and J lost 6 bases; unmatched junction nucleotides: 7. CDR3 residues: CAIKDRPGDTQYF. CDR3 nucleotides: TGTGCCATCAAGGACAGGCCGGGCGATACGCAGTATTTT.

In its sample, this clone was seen once. The chain carries TRBV5-6 and TRBJ2-5, with D tentatively TRBD1 (6 bases). Germline V gives CDR1 SGHDT, CDR2 YYEEEE. V lost 0 bases, J lost 5 bases, and 8 bases lay in between. This CDR3 is built from 13 residues. The CDR3, as DNA: TGTGCCAGCAGCTTGGACAGGGTGGAGACCCAGTACTTC. Translation gives CASSLDRVETQYF.

This chain links TRBV11-1 with TRBJ1-2; D is undetermined. The CDR3 runs 13 residues. CDR1 SGHAT and CDR2 FQDESV come from the germline V gene (reference sequence). Trimming took off 1 base at V and 7 bases at J, with 10 bases between the two ends. The chain's CDR3 is CASSLERHLGYTF. CDR3 sequence (DNA): TGTGCCAGCAGCTTAGAGCGGCATCTTGGCTACACCTTC.

The chain carries TRBV29-1 and TRBJ1-2; 8 bases line up with TRBD1. Trimming removed 6 bases from V and 8 bases from J; junction bases left unmatched: 11. This CDR3 is built from 13 residues. Germline CDR1 and CDR2: SQVTM and ANQGSEA. This CDR3 is CSVTRQGLEGYTF. The DNA of the CDR3 is TGCAGCGTGACCCGACAGGGGCTGGAGGGCTACACCTTC.

The chain combines TRBV29-1 with TRBJ2-7, with D tentatively TRBD1 (6 bases). V lost 6 bases to trimming and J lost 0 bases, with 12 bases between them. Looked up from germline, CDR1 is SQVTM and CDR2 is ANQGSEA. The CDR3 totals 13 residues. The CDR3 region is CSVGTRISYEQYF. As DNA, the CDR3 is TGCAGCGTGGGGACACGGATCTCCTACGAGCAGTACTTC.